This T cell receptor beta chain was identified in a study of blood T cell repertoires in COVID-19. The repertoire was sequenced with immunoSEQ multiplex PCR; TCRdb's copy has only in-frame clones and lacks some. The sample has some 48,000 clones; 78% are singletons. The germline V gene has CDR1 MNHEY and CDR2 SVGAGI. This CDR3 is built from 15 residues. V trimming: 8 bases; J trimming: 6 bases; junction bases outside the gene matches: 16. This chain joins TRBV6-5 and TRBJ2-7, with 7 bases matching TRBD2. The sequence came from a woman aged 45-60 years with acute COVID-19. The sample consisted of PBMCs or T cells enriched from blood (not recorded which). The CDR3 loop is CASLPTLTSAGEQYF. CDR3 nucleotides: TGTGCCAGCCTACCTACTCTAACTAGCGCCGGCGAGCAGTACTTC.